These 26 T cell receptor beta chains were sequenced from one sample in a study of tumor-infiltrating lymphocytes in oesophageal squamous cell carcinoma. TCRdb itself ran the PCR reads through MiXCR, one entry per CDR3 protein. The sample has over 10,000 distinct CDR3 sequences; 52% are singletons. The sample taken for sequencing was esophageal tumor tissue. The receptor source for this set is a female donor with esophageal squamous cell carcinoma.

The chain is built from TRBV5-1 and TRBJ2-1; 7 bases are shared with TRBD1. CDR1 is SGHRS, CDR2 YFSETQ, per germline. V lost 4 bases, J lost 2 bases, and 3 bases stayed unmatched. The CDR3 is made up of 14 amino acids. The CDR3 coding sequence is TGCGCCAGCAGCCCAGGGACAGCCTACAATGAGCAGTTCTTC. Amino acid sequence: CASSPGTAYNEQFF.

The rearrangement joins TRBV3-1 to TRBJ2-2; 10 nucleotides agree with TRBD2. V was pared by 6 bases and J by 6 bases, with 4 bases of the junction left unmatched. This CDR3 region has 14 residues. Germline CDR1 reads LGHDT; CDR2 reads YNNKEL (reference sequence). CDR3 nucleotides: TGTGCCAGCAGTAGGACTAGCGGTGCCGGGGAGCTGTTTTTT. Amino acid sequence: CASSRTSGAGELFF.

J is TRBJ1-2 and V is TRBV7-9; 7 bases are shared with TRBD1. V lost 5 bases and J lost 7; bases outside the gene matches: 13. Germline lookup yields CDR1 SEHNR and CDR2 FQNEAQ (reference sequence). This CDR3 comprises 15 residues. The CDR3 DNA is TGTGCCAGCAGCCTCGGGACAGTCCTCGTGGGTGGCTACACCTTC. It is translated as CASSLGTVLVGGYTF.

The chain employs TRBV2 and TRBJ2-1, with 8 nucleotides matching TRBD1. The J call may be wrong; the DNA end is better matched by TRBJ2-5. The CDR3 extends over 13 amino acids. In germline, CDR1 is SNHLY, CDR2 FYNNEI. The CDR3 region is CASSVTGAETQYF. DNA of the CDR3: TGTGCCAGCTCGGTGACAGGGGCAGAGACCCAGTACTTC.

This clonotype was seen repeatedly, ten times or more. V usage is TRBV2 and J usage is TRBJ2-1; TRBD1 matches at 7 bases. The length of the CDR3 is 14 residues. With V trimmed by 5 bases and J by 5 bases, 6 bases remained unmatched. Germline assignment: CDR1 SNHLY and CDR2 FYNNEI. This CDR3 is CASSQPGQHNEQFF. Written as DNA, the CDR3 is TGTGCCAGCAGTCAACCGGGACAGCACAATGAGCAGTTCTTC.

About this clonotype: The final CDR3 position lacks the conserved phenylalanine or tryptophan, pointing to a likely read error. No DNA is shown, since the ends of the CDR3 on it are uncertain; the CDR3 is the one TCRdb lists. The rearrangement joins TRBV7-2 to TRBJ2-6; no DNA check was done on the table's D call, TRBD2. Looked up from germline, CDR1 is SGHTA and CDR2 is FQGNSA. Including both end residues, the CDR3 is 16 amino acids long. CDR3 sequence: CASSLRLSQETQYFGP.

In the case of this clonotype: The CDR3 end shows no conserved phenylalanine or tryptophan, and so a read error is likely. Because the CDR3's place on the DNA is in doubt, the DNA is left out and the CDR3 is given as listed by TCRdb. Here the CDR3 reads CASSYGQAGDSHGYTFGS. This chain connects TRBV6-6 to TRBJ2-7; TRBD2, the table's D call, was not compared with the DNA. The CDR3 region is 18 residues in length, termini included. Per germline, CDR1 MNHNY and CDR2 SVGAGI (reference sequence).

For this clonotype: The conserved phenylalanine or tryptophan is not found at the CDR3 terminus, so this likely reflects a read error. It is unclear where the CDR3 begins or ends on the DNA, so no DNA is shown, and the CDR3 is as TCRdb lists it. The chain has TRBV7-6 and TRBJ2-7; the table's D call, TRBD2, has no DNA check behind it. Ends included, the CDR3 has 14 residues. Germline CDR1 is SGHVS and CDR2 is FNYEAQ. The CDR3 protein is CASSLGGTEQFFGA.

CDR3 residues: CASSLIAREGTQYF. CDR3 bases: TGTGCCAGCAGCTTAATTGCGCGGGAAGGTACGCAGTATTTT. This sequence joins TRBV7-3 and TRBJ2-3; D perhaps matches TRBD2 (6 bases). The CDR3 runs 14 residues. The V gene lost 1 base and the J gene lost 8 bases, with 13 bases spanning the gap. From germline, CDR1 is SGHTA and CDR2 FQGTGA.

The chain has TRBV27 and TRBJ2-1; tentatively, D is TRBD2 (5 bases). Gene TRBJ2-5 matches the end of the DNA better, so the J call may be wrong. The CDR3 length is 15 residues. Germline V lookup: CDR1 MNHEY, CDR2 SMNVEV (reference sequence). The CDR3 sequence is CASTKFTGSQETQYF. In DNA form, the CDR3 reads TGTGCCAGCACTAAATTCACGGGAAGCCAAGAGACCCAGTACTTC.

This clonotype came up a few times. Without the conserved terminal phenylalanine or tryptophan, this CDR3 likely stems from a read error. No DNA is shown, since the ends of the CDR3 on it are uncertain; the CDR3 is the one TCRdb lists. The chain is built from TRBV11-2 and TRBJ2-4. A total of 8 residues make up the CDR3, ends included. CDR1 and CDR2 (germline): SGHAT, FQNNGV. CDR3 protein: CASSLDPT.

This clonotype was seen only a few times. This chain joins TRBV7-2 and TRBJ2-5, with 9 bases lining up with TRBD2. The DNA matches TRBJ2-1 better at its end, which makes the J call doubtful. Germline V gene data show CDR1 as SGHTA and CDR2 as FQGNSA. CDR3 size: 16 residues. Here the CDR3 reads CASSLDSGRGSNEQFF. The CDR3, as DNA: TGTGCCAGCAGCTTAGATAGCGGGAGAGGGAGCAATGAGCAGTTCTTC.

CDR3 protein: CASSPGDYEQYF. The CDR3 DNA reads as TGTGCCAGCAGCCCAGGGGACTACGAGCAGTACTTC. The V call is TRBV7-3, the J call TRBJ2-1; possibly TRBD1 for D (6 bases). The assigned J gene may be wrong: the sequence end matches TRBJ2-7 better. The CDR3 is made up of 12 amino acids. Germline V gene sequence: CDR1 SGHTA, CDR2 FQGTGA.

This rearrangement joins TRBV7-3 to TRBJ2-6; perhaps TRBD2 as D (8 bases). Trimming took 5 bases from V and 3 from J, leaving 17 bases between them. The length of the CDR3 is 17 residues. Per germline, CDR1 SGHTA and CDR2 FQGTGA. As DNA, the CDR3 is TGTGCCAGCAGCCGACAGGGACTAGGGCTTGGGGCCAACGTCCTGACTTTC. It specifies CASSRQGLGLGANVLTF.

The genes are TRBV6-5 and TRBJ2-6; D gene ambiguous. The CDR3 is made up of 15 amino acids. Germline loops: CDR1 MNHEY, CDR2 SVGAGI. The V end lost 6 bases, the J end lost 1 base, and 10 bases lay between the germline ends. In DNA form, the CDR3 reads TGTGCCAGCAGCCACTACAGATCTGGGGCCAACGTCCTGACTTTC. Translation: CASSHYRSGANVLTF.

The chain joins TRBV6-5 to TRBJ2-1, with 9 positions matching TRBD2. The CDR3 contains 15 residues. Germline V gene data show CDR1 as MNHEY and CDR2 as SVGAGI. Trimming removed 5 bases from V and 4 bases from J; junction bases left unmatched: 6. Here the CDR3 DNA reads TGTGCCAGCAGTGTAGGGCGGGGGGGATACAATGAGCAGTTCTTC. Protein sequence: CASSVGRGGYNEQFF.

This clonotype was detected many times. The V and J genes are TRBV20-1 and TRBJ2-5, with D possibly matching TRBD2 (6 bases). V lost 2 bases to trimming and J lost 4 bases, with 14 bases between them. Looked up from germline, CDR1 is DFQATT and CDR2 is SNEGSKA (reference sequence). The CDR3 spans 14 residues. The DNA of the CDR3 is TGCAGTGCTAGATCTAGCGCGGGTTTAGAGACCCAGTACTTC. It codes for CSARSSAGLETQYF.

The J gene is TRBJ2-4, the V gene TRBV6-2 or TRBV6-3, with TRBD2 matching 8 bases. The J segment lost 13 bases and the V segment lost 2 bases, leaving 7 bases of the junction unmatched. The CDR3 extends over 13 amino acids. Germline V gene sequence: CDR1 MNHEY, CDR2 SVGEGT. The CDR3 sequence: CASSYRLAYEQYF. Written as DNA, the CDR3 is TGTGCCAGCAGTTACCGACTAGCGTATGAGCAGTACTTC.

The rearrangement joins TRBV9 to TRBJ2-3; 9 positions match TRBD2. V was clipped by 2 bases and J by 0 bases; unmatched bases: 1. The germline V gene has CDR1 SGDLS and CDR2 YYNGEE. The CDR3 consists of 15 residues. Written as DNA, the CDR3 is TGTGCCAGCAGCGTGGCGGGGGGGAGCACAGATACGCAGTATTTT. It codes for CASSVAGGSTDTQYF.

On this clonotype: The final CDR3 position lacks the conserved phenylalanine or tryptophan, pointing to a likely read error. No DNA is shown, since the ends of the CDR3 on it are uncertain; the CDR3 is the one TCRdb lists. The J gene is TRBJ2-6, the V gene TRBV2. With termini counted, the CDR3 has 8 amino acids. Germline-derived CDR1 and CDR2 are SNHLY and FYNNEI. CDR3 loop: CASSERPS.

This rearrangement joins TRBV7-6 to TRBJ2-3; unclear D gene. CDR3 length: 14 residues. Trimming shortened V by 8 bases and J by 0 bases, and 12 bases separated the two germline ends. Germline CDR1 SGHVS, CDR2 FNYEAQ. Here the CDR3 DNA reads TGTGCCAGCGCTGTTTCAAGGAGCACAGATACGCAGTATTTT. This codes for CASAVSRSTDTQYF. The entire variable domain, with the rest obtained from reference TRBV7-6 and TRBJ2-3, is as follows: GAGVSQSPRYKVTKRGQDVALRCDPISGHVSLYWYRQALGQGPEFLTYFNYEAQQDKSGLPNDRFSAERPEGSISTLTIQRTEQRDSAMYRCASAVSRSTDTQYFGPGTRLTVL.

The rearrangement joins TRBV7-9 to TRBJ1-3; no reliable D call. The CDR3 sequence is 18 residues long. V lost 5 bases, J lost 5 bases, and 25 bases lay in between. CDR1 is SEHNR, CDR2 FQNEAQ, per germline (reference sequence). The CDR3 region is CASSPPLARNARRNTIYF. Written as DNA, the CDR3 is TGTGCCAGCAGCCCACCCCTAGCGAGAAATGCTCGGAGAAACACCATATATTTT.

The genes are TRBV7-6 and TRBJ2-4; 7 bases map to TRBD1. The DNA end favors TRBJ2-5, so the J call may be wrong. Germline V CDR1 and CDR2: SGHVS, FNYEAQ. The CDR3 has 11 amino acids. For the CDR3, the DNA is TGTGTCACAGGGGTTCAAGAGACCCAGTACTTC. Its protein is CVTGVQETQYF.

The V gene is TRBV12-3 or TRBV12-4, the J gene TRBJ2-4; D not certain. The closer fit of TRBJ2-1 to the DNA end suggests the J call may be wrong. The CDR3 consists of 14 residues. The CDR3 loop reads CASSRTGSYNEQFF. The DNA of the CDR3 is TGTGCCAGCAGCCGGACGGGCTCCTACAATGAGCAGTTCTTC.

CDR3 DNA: TGTGCCAGCAGCTCGAGGACTAGCGGGGGCCCCACCGTTAAGACCCAGTACTTC. It translates to CASSSRTSGGPTVKTQYF. The V and J genes are TRBV7-2 and TRBJ2-3; TRBD2 matches 13 bases. The J call may be incorrect, as the DNA end agrees better with TRBJ2-5. There are 18 residues in the CDR3. CDR1 is SGHTA and CDR2 is FQGNSA in the germline V gene.

The chain is built from TRBV11-2 and TRBJ2-6; 8 positions agree with TRBD2. The CDR3 runs 20 residues. The V segment lost 1 base and the J segment 0 bases; nucleotides outside the gene matches: 11. CDR1 and CDR2 (germline): SGHAT, FQNNGV. CDR3 in amino acids: CASSLGPGLAGLSGANVLTF. The CDR3 DNA reads TGTGCCAGCAGCTTAGGACCGGGGCTAGCGGGCCTCTCTGGGGCCAACGTCCTGACTTTC. The full variable domain, rest sourced from reference TRBV11-2 and TRBJ2-6, is EAGVAQSPRYKIIEKRQSVAFWCNPISGHATLYWYQQILGQGPKLLIQFQNNGVVDDSQLPKDRFSAERLKGVDSTLKIQPAKLEDSAVYLCASSLGPGLAGLSGANVLTFGAGSRLTVL.